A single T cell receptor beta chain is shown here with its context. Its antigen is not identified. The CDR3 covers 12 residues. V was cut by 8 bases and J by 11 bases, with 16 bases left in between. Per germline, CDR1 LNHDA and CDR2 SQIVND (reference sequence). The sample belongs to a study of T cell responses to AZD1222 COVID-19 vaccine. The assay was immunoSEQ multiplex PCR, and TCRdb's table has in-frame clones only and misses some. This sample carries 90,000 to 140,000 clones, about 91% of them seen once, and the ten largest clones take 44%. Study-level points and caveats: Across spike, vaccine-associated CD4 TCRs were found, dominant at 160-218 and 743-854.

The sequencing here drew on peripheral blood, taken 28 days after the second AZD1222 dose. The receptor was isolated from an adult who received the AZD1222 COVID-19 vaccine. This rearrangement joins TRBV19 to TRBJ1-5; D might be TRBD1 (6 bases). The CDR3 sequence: CASDGGRGAQHF. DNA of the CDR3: TGTGCCAGTGATGGGGGGCGGGGGGCCCAGCATTTT. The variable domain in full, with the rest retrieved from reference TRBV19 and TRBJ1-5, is DGGITQSPKYLFRKEGQNVTLSCEQNLNHDAMYWYRQDPGQGLRLIYYSQIVNDFQKGDIAEGYSVSREKKESFPLTVTSAQKNPTAFYLCASDGGRGAQHFGDGTRLSIL.